This T cell receptor beta chain was sequenced during a study of Graves' ophthalmopathy and Graves' hyperthyroidism. Notes on the study in general: Detection in blood was also observed for most expanded thyroid clonotypes above 0.001 frequency.

RNA transcripts yielded amplified TCR beta CDR3 regions. RT-PCR in the first round used HTBI primers; a second-round multiplex PCR followed. TCRdb re-analysed the multiplex PCR reads in MiXCR, keeping a single row per CDR3 protein. The repertoire holds about 370,000 distinct CDR3 sequences, with approximately 18% as singletons. V shed 5 bases and J shed 1 base, with 17 bases lying between them. CDR3 length: 16 residues. The germline CDR1 and CDR2 sequences are SGHVS and FQNEAQ. This clonotype was detected a few times. What it binds is not known. The chain uses TRBV7-8 and TRBJ1-1; D gene uncertain. Sequencing was carried out using peripheral blood. The origin of this receptor is an adult woman with stable Graves' hyperthyroidism. The CDR3 loop is CASSPARVGPNTEAFF. The DNA of the CDR3 is TGTGCCAGCAGCCCAGCACGTGTAGGCCCGAACACTGAAGCTTTCTTT.